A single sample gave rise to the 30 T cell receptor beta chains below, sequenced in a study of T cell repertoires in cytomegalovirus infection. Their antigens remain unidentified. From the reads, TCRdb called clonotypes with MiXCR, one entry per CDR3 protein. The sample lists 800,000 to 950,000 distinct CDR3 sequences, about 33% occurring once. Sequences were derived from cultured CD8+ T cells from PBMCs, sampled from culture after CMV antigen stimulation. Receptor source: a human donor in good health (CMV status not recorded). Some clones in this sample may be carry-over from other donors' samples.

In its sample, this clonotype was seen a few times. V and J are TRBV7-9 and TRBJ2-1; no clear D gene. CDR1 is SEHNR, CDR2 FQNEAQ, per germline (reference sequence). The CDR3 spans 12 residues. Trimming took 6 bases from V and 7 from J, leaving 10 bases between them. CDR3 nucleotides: TGTGCCAGCAGACCAGTCGGGAATGAGCAGTTCTTC. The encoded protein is CASRPVGNEQFF.

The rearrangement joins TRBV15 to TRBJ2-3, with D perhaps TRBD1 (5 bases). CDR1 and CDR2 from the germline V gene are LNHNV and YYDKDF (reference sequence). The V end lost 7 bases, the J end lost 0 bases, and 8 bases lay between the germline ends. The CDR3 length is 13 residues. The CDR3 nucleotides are TGTGCCACCATAGGGGCAAGCACAGATACGCAGTATTTT. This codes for CATIGASTDTQYF.

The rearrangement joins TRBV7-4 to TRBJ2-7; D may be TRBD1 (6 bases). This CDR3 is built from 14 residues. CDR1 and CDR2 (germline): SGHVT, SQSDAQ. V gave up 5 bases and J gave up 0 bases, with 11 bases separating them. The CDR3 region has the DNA TGTGCCAGCAGCGCCCAGGGGAACTCCTACGAGCAGTACTTC. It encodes CASSAQGNSYEQYF. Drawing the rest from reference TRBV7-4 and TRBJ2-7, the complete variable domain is GAGVSQSPRYKVAKRGRDVALRCDSISGHVTLYWYRQTLGQGSEVLTYSQSDAQRDKSGRPSGRFSAERPERSVSTLKIQRTEQGDSAVYLCASSAQGNSYEQYFGPGTRLTVT.

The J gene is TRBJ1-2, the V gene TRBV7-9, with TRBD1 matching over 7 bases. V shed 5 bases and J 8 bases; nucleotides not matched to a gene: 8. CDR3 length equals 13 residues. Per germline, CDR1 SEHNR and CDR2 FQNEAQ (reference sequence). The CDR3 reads CASSNRGQRGYTF. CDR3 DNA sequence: TGTGCCAGCAGCAACAGGGGCCAAAGAGGCTACACCTTC.

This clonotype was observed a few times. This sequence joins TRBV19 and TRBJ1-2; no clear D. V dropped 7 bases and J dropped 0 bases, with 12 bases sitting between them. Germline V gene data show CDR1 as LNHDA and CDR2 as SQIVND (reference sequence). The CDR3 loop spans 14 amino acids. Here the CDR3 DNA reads TGTGCCAGTACTAAGACGGGAGCTAACTATGGCTACACCTTC. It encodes CASTKTGANYGYTF.

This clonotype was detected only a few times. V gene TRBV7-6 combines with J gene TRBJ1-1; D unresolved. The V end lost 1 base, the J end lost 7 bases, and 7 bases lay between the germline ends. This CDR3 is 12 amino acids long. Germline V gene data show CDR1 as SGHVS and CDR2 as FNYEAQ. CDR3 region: CASSLDGNEAFF. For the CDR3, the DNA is TGTGCCAGCAGCTTAGATGGGAATGAAGCTTTCTTT.

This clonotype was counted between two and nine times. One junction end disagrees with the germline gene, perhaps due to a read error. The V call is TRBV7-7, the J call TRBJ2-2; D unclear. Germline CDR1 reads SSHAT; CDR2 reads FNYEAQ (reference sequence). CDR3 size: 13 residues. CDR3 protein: CASSLEPIGELFF. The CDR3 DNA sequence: TGTGCTAGCAGCTTGGAACCAATCGGGGAGCTGTTTTTT. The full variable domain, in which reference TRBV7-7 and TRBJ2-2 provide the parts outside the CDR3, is GAGVSQSPRYKVTKRGQDVTLRCDPISSHATLYWYQQALGQGPEFLTYFNYEAQPDKSGLPSDRFSAERPEGSISTLTIQRTEQRDSAMYRCASSLEPIGELFFGEGSRLTVL.

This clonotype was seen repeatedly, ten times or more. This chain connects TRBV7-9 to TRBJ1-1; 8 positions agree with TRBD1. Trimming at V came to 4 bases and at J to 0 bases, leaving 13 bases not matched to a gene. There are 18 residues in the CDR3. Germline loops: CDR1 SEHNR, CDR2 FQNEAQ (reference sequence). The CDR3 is CASSSNPDRGQMNTEAFF. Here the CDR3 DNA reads TGTGCCAGCAGCTCAAACCCTGACAGGGGCCAGATGAACACTGAAGCTTTCTTT. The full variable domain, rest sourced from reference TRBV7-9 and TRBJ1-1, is DTGVSQNPRHKITKRGQNVTFRCDPISEHNRLYWYRQTLGQGPEFLTYFQNEAQLEKSRLLSDRFSAERPKGSFSTLEIQRTEQGDSAMYLCASSSNPDRGQMNTEAFFGQGTRLTVV.

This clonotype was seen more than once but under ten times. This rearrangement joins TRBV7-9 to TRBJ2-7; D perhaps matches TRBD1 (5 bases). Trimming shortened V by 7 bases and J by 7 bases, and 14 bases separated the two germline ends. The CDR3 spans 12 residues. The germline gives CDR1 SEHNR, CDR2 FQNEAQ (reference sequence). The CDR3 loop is CASKGAAREQYF. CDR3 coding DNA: TGTGCCAGCAAAGGGGCTGCAAGGGAGCAGTACTTC. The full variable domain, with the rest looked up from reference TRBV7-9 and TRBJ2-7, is DTGVSQNPRHKITKRGQNVTFRCDPISEHNRLYWYRQTLGQGPEFLTYFQNEAQLEKSRLLSDRFSAERPKGSFSTLEIQRTEQGDSAMYLCASKGAAREQYFGPGTRLTVT.

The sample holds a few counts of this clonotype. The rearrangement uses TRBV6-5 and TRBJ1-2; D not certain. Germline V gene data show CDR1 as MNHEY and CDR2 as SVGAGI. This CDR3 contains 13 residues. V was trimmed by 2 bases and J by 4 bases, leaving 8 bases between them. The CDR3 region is CASSYGVPYGYTF. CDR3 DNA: TGTGCCAGCAGTTACGGAGTTCCCTATGGCTACACCTTC.

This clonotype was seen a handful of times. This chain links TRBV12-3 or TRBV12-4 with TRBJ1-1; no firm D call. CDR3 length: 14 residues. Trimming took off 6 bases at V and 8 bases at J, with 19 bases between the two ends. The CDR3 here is CASRYSGSQNEAFF. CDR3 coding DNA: TGTGCCAGCAGGTATTCCGGGAGCCAGAACGAAGCTTTCTTT.

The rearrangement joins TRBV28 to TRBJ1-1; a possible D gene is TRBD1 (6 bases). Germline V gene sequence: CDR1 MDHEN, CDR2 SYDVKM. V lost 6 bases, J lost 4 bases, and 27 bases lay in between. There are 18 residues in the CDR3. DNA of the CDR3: TGTGCCAGCAGCTTTATGTATCGGGGGGCGGACGGGGGCACTGAAGCTTTCTTT. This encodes CASSFMYRGADGGTEAFF.

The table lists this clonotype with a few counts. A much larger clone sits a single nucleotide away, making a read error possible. This chain's CDR3 is CASSPPWNEQFF. DNA of the CDR3: TGTGCCAGCAGCCCCCCTTGGAATGAGCAGTTCTTC. J is TRBJ2-1 and V is TRBV7-3; D is ambiguous. V lost 5 bases, J lost 7 bases, and 9 bases lay in between. CDR1 and CDR2 from the germline V gene are SGHTA and FQGTGA. The CDR3 extends over 12 amino acids.

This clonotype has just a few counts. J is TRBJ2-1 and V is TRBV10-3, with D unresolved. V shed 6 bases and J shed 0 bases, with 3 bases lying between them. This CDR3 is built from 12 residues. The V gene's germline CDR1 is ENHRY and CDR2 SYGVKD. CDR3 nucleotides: TGTGCCATCAGGACCTCCTACAATGAGCAGTTCTTC. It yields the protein CAIRTSYNEQFF.

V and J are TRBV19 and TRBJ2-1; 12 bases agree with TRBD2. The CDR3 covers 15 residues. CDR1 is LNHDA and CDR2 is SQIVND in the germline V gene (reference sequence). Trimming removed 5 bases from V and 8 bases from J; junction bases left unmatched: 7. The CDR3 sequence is CASSPLAGGPYEQFF. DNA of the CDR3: TGTGCCAGTAGTCCGCTAGCGGGGGGGCCTTATGAGCAGTTCTTC.

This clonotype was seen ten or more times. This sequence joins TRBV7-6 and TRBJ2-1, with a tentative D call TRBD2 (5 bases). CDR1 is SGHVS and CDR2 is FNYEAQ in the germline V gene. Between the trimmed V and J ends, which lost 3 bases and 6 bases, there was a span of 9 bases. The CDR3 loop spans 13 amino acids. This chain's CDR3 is CASSFSGFNEQFF. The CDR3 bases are TGTGCCAGCAGCTTTTCGGGATTCAATGAGCAGTTCTTC.

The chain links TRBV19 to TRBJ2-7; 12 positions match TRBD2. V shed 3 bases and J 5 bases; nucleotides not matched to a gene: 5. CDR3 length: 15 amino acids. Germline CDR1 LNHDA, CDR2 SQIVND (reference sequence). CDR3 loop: CASSITTSGGHEQYF. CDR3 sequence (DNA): TGTGCCAGTAGTATCACGACTAGCGGGGGACACGAGCAGTACTTC. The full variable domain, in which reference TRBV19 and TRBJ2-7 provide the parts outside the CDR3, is DGGITQSPKYLFRKEGQNVTLSCEQNLNHDAMYWYRQDPGQGLRLIYYSQIVNDFQKGDIAEGYSVSREKKESFPLTVTSAQKNPTAFYLCASSITTSGGHEQYFGPGTRLTVT.

CDR3 in amino acids: CASSLTFTYEQYV. DNA for the CDR3: TGTGCCAGCAGTTTGACATTTACCTACGAGCAGTACGTC. The J gene is TRBJ2-7, the V gene TRBV6-2 or TRBV6-3; D gene ambiguous. This CDR3 contains 13 residues. Germline lookup yields CDR1 MNHEY and CDR2 SVGEGT. Trimming left V 4 bases short and J 2 bases short, with 9 bases between.

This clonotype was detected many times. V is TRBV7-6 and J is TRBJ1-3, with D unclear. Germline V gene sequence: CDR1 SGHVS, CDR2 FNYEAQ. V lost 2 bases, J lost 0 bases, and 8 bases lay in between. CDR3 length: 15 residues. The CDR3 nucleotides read TGTGCCAGCAGCTTAACGGAGGGCTCTGGAAACACCATATATTTT. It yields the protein CASSLTEGSGNTIYF.

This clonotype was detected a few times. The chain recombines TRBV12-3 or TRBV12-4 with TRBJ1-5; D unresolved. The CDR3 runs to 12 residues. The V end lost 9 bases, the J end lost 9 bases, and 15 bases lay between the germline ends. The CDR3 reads CASSPSILPQHF. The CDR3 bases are TGTGCCAGTTCCCCGTCTATACTGCCCCAGCATTTT.

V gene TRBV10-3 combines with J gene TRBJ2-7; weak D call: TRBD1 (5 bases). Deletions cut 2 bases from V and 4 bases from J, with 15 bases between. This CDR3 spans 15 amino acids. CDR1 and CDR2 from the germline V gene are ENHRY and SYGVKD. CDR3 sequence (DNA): TGTGCCATCAGTGAGAGGATGGGGCGCGAGTACGAGCAGTACGTC. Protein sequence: CAISERMGREYEQYV.

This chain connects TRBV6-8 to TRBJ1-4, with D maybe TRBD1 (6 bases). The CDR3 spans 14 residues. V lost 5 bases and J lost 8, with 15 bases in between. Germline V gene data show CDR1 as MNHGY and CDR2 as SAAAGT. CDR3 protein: CASSSRDIIEKLFF. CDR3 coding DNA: TGTGCCAGCAGTAGTCGGGACATAATCGAAAAACTGTTTTTT.

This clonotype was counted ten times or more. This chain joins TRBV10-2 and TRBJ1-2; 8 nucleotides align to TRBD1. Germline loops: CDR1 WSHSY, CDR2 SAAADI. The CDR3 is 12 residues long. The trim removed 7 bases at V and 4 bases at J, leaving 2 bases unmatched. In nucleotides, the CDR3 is TGCGCCAGCATCGGACAGGGCTATGGCTACACCTTC. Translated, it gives CASIGQGYGYTF.

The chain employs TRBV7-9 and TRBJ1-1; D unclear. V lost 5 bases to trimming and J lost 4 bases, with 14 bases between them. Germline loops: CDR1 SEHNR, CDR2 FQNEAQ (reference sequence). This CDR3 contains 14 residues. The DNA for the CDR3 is TGTGCCAGCAGCCCTAGTAGCAGCGGCACTGAAGCTTTCTTT. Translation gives CASSPSSSGTEAFF.

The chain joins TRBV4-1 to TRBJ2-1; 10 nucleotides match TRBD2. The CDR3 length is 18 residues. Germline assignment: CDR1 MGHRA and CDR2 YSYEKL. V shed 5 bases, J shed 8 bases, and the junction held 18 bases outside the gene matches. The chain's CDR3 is CASSSPAPISGGPHEQFF. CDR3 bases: TGCGCCAGCAGCTCTCCTGCACCGATTAGCGGGGGGCCACATGAGCAGTTCTTC.

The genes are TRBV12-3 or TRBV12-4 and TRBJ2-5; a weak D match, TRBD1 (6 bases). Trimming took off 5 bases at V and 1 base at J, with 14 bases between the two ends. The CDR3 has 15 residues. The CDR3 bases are TGTGCCAGCAGTCCTGACAGGCCCTCCCAAGAGACCCAGTACTTC. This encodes CASSPDRPSQETQYF.

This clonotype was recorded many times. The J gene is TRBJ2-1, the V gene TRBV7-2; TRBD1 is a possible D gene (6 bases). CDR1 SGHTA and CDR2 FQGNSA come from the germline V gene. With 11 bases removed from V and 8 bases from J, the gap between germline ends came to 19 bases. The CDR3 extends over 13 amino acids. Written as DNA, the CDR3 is TGTGCCTGGGCCGAACAGGGAAGAGATGAGCAGTTCTTC. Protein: CAWAEQGRDEQFF. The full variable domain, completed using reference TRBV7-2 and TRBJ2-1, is GAGVSQSPSNKVTEKGKDVELRCDPISGHTALYWYRQSLGQGLEFLIYFQGNSAPDKSGLPSDRFSAERTGGSVSTLTIQRTQQEDSAVYLCAWAEQGRDEQFFGPGTRLTVL.

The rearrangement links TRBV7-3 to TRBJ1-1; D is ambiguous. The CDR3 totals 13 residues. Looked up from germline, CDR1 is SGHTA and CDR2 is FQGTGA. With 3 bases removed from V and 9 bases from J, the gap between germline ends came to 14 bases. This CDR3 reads CASSFGRSDQAFF. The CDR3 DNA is TGTGCCAGCAGCTTTGGCCGATCCGATCAAGCTTTCTTT.

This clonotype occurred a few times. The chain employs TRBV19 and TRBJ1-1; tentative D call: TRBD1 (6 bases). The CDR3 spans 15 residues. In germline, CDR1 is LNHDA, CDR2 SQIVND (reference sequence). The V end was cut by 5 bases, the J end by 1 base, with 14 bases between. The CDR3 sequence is CASSLSRTANTEAFF. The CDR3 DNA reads TGTGCCAGTAGTCTTTCGAGGACAGCGAACACTGAAGCTTTCTTT.

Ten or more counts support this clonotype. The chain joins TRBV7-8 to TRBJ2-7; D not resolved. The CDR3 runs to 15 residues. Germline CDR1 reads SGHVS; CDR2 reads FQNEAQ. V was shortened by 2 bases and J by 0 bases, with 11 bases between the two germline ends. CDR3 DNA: TGTGCCAGCAGCTTAAGGAAGGTAATCTCCTACGAGCAGTACTTC. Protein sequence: CASSLRKVISYEQYF.